These T cell receptor beta chains were read from a single sample in a study of T cells after yellow fever vaccination. TCRdb passed the 5' RACE reads through MiXCR, listing each CDR3 protein once. The sample carries just under 600,000 distinct CDR3 sequences, around an eighth recorded once. Sequenced here: PBMCs, sampled on the day of the yellow fever booster vaccination. The source of these receptors is a man aged 25-45 years who received the YFV17D yellow fever vaccine. Each CDR3 is given with its conserved first and last residue. The order of the fields is CDR3 DNA, CDR3 protein, V gene, J gene, D gene, clone size. A D gene is named only where the DNA matches it firmly. A row's size may be missing; if present it is once, few, many or a size class.

TGCAGTGCTCGACCCCTAGCGGGACGAGCAGATACGCAGTATTTT	CSARPLAGRADTQYF	TRBV20-1	TRBJ2-3	TRBD2	few
TGTGCCAGTTCGGACAGGGGAAATCAGCCCCAGCATTTT	CASSDRGNQPQHF	TRBV19	TRBJ1-5	TRBD1	few
TGTGCCAGCATCGAGAGGAAGTCAAATCAGCCCCAGCATTTT	CASIERKSNQPQHF	TRBV9	TRBJ1-5	.	.
TGTGCCAGCAGTGTGCTGGGCGCTACCTACGAGCAGTACTTC	CASSVLGATYEQYF	TRBV12-3/TRBV12-4	TRBJ2-7	.	few
TGTGCCAGCAGCCCAAGGAGGGGTCTTCCTGAAGCTTTCTTT	CASSPRRGLPEAFF	TRBV6-2/TRBV6-3	TRBJ1-1	.	.
TGTGCCAGCAGTGAAGCGGCGTCCTTGGAGACCCAGTACTTC	CASSEAASLETQYF	TRBV6-1	TRBJ2-5	.	few
TGCAGTGTTCCGGGACCCTGGATTGATGAGCAGTTCTTC	CSVPGPWIDEQFF	TRBV20-1	TRBJ2-1	.	few
TGTGCCAGTAGTCATCGGAGGCGGGAGGGCCAAGAGACCCAGTACTTC	CASSHRRREGQETQYF	TRBV19	TRBJ2-5	TRBD2	.
TGTGCCAGCAGCTTTAGCGGGGAGGCCTACGAGCAGTACTTC	CASSFSGEAYEQYF	TRBV7-6	TRBJ2-7	TRBD2	.
TGCAGTGCAGAGGACAGGTCCCAAGAGACCCAGTACTTC	CSAEDRSQETQYF	TRBV20-1	TRBJ2-5	TRBD1	few
TGTGCCAGCAGCCCACTGCCACGAGGGTACTTC	CASSPLPRGYF	TRBV4-2	TRBJ2-7	.	.
TGTGCCAGCAGTGAGCCCCGGGTGGCTGATAATGAGCAGTTCTTC	CASSEPRVADNEQFF	TRBV25-1	TRBJ2-1	.	once